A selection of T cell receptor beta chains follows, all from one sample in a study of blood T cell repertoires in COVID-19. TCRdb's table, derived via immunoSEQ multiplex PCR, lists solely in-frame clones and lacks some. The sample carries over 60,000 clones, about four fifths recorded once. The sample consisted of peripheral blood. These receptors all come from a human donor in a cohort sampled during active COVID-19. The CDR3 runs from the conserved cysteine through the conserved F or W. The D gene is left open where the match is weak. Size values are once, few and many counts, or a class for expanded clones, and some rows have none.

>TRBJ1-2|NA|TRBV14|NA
CASSQEYGGRANGYTF
TGTGCCAGCAGCCAAGAATATGGGGGCAGGGCTAATGGCTACACCTTC
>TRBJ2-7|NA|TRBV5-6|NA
CASSFPGIYYEQYF
TGTGCCAGCAGCTTTCCGGGAATCTACTACGAGCAGTACTTC
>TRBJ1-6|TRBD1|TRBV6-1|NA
CASSEATGVGSPLHF
TGTGCCAGCAGTGAAGCGACAGGGGTCGGTTCACCCCTCCACTTT
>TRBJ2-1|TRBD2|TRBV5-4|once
CASSLGAGVSYNEQFF
TGTGCCAGCAGCTTGGGGGCGGGGGTCTCCTACAATGAGCAGTTCTTC
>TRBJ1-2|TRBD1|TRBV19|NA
CASSFGGGTGGYGYTF
TGTGCCAGTAGTTTTGGAGGTGGTACAGGGGGCTATGGCTACACCTTC
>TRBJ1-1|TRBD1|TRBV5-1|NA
CASSFRTGSNTEAFF
TGCGCCAGCAGCTTTCGGACAGGGAGTAACACTGAAGCTTTCTTT
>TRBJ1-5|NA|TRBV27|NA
CASSSVTGGQPQHF
TGTGCCAGCAGTTCCGTGACAGGCGGTCAGCCCCAGCATTTT
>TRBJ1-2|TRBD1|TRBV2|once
CASSGLNPVPGTGFSYGYTF
TGTGCCAGCAGTGGATTAAATCCCGTACCCGGGACAGGCTTTTCTTATGGCTACACCTTC
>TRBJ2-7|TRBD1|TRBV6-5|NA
CASSRQGAGEQYF
TGTGCCAGCAGTAGACAGGGGGCGGGGGAGCAGTACTTC
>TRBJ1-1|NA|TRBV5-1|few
CASSLGRGTEAFF
TGCGCCAGCAGCTTGGGCCGGGGGACTGAAGCTTTCTTT
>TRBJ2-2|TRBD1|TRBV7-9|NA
CASSPGTGTETGELFF
TGTGCCAGCAGCCCAGGGACAGGGACGGAGACCGGGGAGCTGTTTTTT
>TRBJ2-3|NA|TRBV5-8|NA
CASSLYGGPQYF
TGTGCCAGCAGCTTGTACGGGGGACCGCAGTATTTT
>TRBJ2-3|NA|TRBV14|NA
CASSQQVRNTQYF
TGTGCCAGCAGCCAACAGGTCAGAAATACGCAGTATTTT
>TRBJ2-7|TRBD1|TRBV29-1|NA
CSVAFGTGSSYEQYF
TGCAGCGTTGCCTTTGGGACAGGGTCATCCTACGAGCAGTACTTC
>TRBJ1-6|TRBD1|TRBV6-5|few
CASRNRQGGSPLHF
TGTGCCAGCAGAAACCGACAGGGGGGTTCACCCCTCCACTTT
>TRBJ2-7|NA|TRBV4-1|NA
CASSQQDTLTYEQYF
TGCGCCAGCAGCCAACAGGACACCCTGACCTACGAGCAGTACTTC
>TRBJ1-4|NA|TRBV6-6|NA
CASSYSGPGVEKLFF
TGTGCCAGCAGTTACTCTGGCCCGGGGGTTGAAAAACTGTTTTTT
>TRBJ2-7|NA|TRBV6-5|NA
CASNRGQSYEQYF
TGTGCCAGCAATCGAGGCCAATCCTACGAGCAGTACTTC
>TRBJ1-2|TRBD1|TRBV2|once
CASNPRSGTGGSYGYTF
TGTGCCAGCAACCCAAGATCCGGGACAGGGGGGTCCTATGGCTACACCTTC
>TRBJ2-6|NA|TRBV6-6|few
CASSRAGGNSGANVLTF
TGTGCCAGCAGTCGGGCAGGGGGGAACTCTGGGGCCAACGTCCTGACTTTC
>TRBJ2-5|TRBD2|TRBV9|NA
CASSVAAGVQETQYF
TGTGCCAGCAGCGTAGCAGCGGGGGTCCAAGAGACCCAGTACTTC
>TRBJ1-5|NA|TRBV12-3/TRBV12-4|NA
CASSTPSQPQHF
TGTGCCAGCAGCACCCCCAGTCAGCCCCAGCATTTT
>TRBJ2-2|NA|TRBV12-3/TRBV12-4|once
CASSLSNTGELFF
TGTGCCAGCAGTCTATCGAACACCGGGGAGCTGTTTTTT
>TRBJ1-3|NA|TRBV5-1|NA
CASSDPQEGGNTIYF
TGCGCCAGCAGCGATCCACAGGAGGGTGGAAACACCATATATTTT
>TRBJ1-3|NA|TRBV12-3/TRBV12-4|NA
CASKPQGRNTIYF
TGTGCCAGCAAGCCCCAGGGGAGAAACACCATATATTTT
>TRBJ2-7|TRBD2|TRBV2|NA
CASSEPGGYEQYF
TGTGCCAGCAGTGAACCGGGGGGGTACGAGCAGTACTTC
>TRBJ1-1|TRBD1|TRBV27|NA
CASSSHQGGTEAFF
TGTGCCAGCAGTTCCCACCAGGGGGGTACTGAAGCTTTCTTT
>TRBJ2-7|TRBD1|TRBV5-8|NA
CASSLGDRTYEQYF
TGTGCCAGCAGCTTGGGGGACAGGACCTACGAGCAGTACTTC
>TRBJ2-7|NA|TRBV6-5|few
CASSSRRTTAHEQYF
TGTGCCAGCAGCAGTAGACGGACAACGGCCCACGAGCAGTACTTC
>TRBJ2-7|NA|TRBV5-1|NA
CASSSGSSSYEQYF
TGCGCCAGCAGCTCCGGGAGTAGCTCCTACGAGCAGTACTTC
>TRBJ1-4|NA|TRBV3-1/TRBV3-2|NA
CASSQRREKLFF
TGTGCCAGCAGCCAAAGGAGAGAAAAACTGTTTTTT
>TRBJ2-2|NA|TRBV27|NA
CASRGSTYTGELFF
TGTGCCAGCAGGGGGAGTACGTACACCGGGGAGCTGTTTTTT
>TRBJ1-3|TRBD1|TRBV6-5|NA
CASGQDPGNTIYF
TGTGCCAGCGGACAGGATCCTGGAAACACCATATATTTT
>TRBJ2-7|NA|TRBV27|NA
CASSYEDRYYEQYF
TGTGCCAGCAGTTACGAGGACAGATACTACGAGCAGTACTTC
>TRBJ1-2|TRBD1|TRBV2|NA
CASSQTGGDGYTF
TGTGCCAGCAGTCAGACAGGGGGCGACGGCTACACCTTC
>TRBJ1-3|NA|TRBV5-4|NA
CASSRTGTNTIYF
TGTGCCAGCAGCCGCACAGGGACCAACACCATATATTTT
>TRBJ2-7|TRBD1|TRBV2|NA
CASSGTGQSYEQYF
TGTGCCAGCAGTGGGACAGGCCAATCCTACGAGCAGTACTTC
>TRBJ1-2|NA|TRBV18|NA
CASSPPGLRGYGYTF
TGTGCCAGCTCACCACCTGGGCTCCGGGGCTATGGCTACACCTTC
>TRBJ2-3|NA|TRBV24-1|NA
CATSDTSTGDTQYF
TGTGCCACCAGTGACACCTCCACGGGAGATACGCAGTATTTT
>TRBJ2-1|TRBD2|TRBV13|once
CASSFGLAGAEGSYNEQFF
TGTGCCAGCAGCTTCGGACTAGCGGGGGCTGAAGGTTCCTACAATGAGCAGTTCTTC
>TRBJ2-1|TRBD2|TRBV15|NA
CATSREPGLALHEQFF
TGTGCCACCAGCAGAGAGCCGGGACTAGCTCTTCATGAGCAGTTCTTC
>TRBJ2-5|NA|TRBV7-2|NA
CASSRYRQSRIAETQYF
TGTGCCAGCAGCCGGTACCGACAGTCTCGTATTGCGGAGACCCAGTACTTC
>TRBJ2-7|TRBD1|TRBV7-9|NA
CASSGQGEEQYF
TGTGCCAGCAGCGGACAGGGCGAGGAGCAGTACTTC
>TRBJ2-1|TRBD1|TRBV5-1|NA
CASSLGTGGSNEQFF
TGCGCCAGCAGCTTAGGGACAGGGGGTTCAAATGAGCAGTTCTTC
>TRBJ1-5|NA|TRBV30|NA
CAWNDISNQPQHF
TGTGCCTGGAACGACATTAGCAATCAGCCCCAGCATTTT
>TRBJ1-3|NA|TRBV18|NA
CASSPRAGSGNTIYF
TGTGCCAGCTCACCCCGGGCGGGCTCTGGAAACACCATATATTTT
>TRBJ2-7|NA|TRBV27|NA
CASSPYTRSGYTYEQYF
TGTGCCAGCAGTCCCTACACCCGAAGCGGTTATACCTACGAGCAGTACTTC
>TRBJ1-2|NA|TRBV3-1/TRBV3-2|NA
CASSFVSDYGYTF
TGTGCCAGCAGCTTCGTGTCCGACTATGGCTACACCTTC
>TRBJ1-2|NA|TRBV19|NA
CASTAGYGYTF
TGTGCCAGTACGGCAGGATATGGCTACACCTTC
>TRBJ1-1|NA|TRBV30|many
CAWTGTGNTEAFF
TGTGCCTGGACCGGGACTGGGAACACTGAAGCTTTCTTT
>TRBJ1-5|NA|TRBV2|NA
CASSEMGGQPQHF
TGTGCCAGCAGTGAAATGGGAGGTCAGCCCCAGCATTTT
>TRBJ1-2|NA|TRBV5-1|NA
CASRYSAGLSALYGYTF
TGCGCCAGCAGATATTCCGCTGGGCTTTCAGCCCTCTATGGCTACACCTTC
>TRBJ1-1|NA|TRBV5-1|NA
CASSLDREGTEAFF
TGCGCCAGCAGCTTGGACAGGGAGGGCACTGAAGCTTTCTTT
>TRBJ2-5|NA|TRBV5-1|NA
CASSLGPGEETQYF
TGCGCCAGCAGCTTGGGTCCAGGGGAAGAGACCCAGTACTTC